The rows below give T cell receptor beta chains drawn from one sample of a study of monozygotic twins with inflammatory bowel disease. TCRdb re-called the 5' RACE reads; one entry per CDR3 protein, DNA not given. The sample includes 150,000 to 200,000 distinct CDR3 sequences. The source material was blood. The receptors here all came from a human donor with ulcerative colitis or Crohn's disease, or a healthy co-twin of an affected twin (not recorded which). The CDR3 runs from the conserved cysteine through the conserved F or W. Fields, in order: V gene, J gene, CDR3 protein.

TRBV15	TRBJ1-2	CATSDEGTGGVLDGYTF
TRBV20-1	TRBJ1-2	CSAQEALYLKGYTF
TRBV7-2	TRBJ2-3	CASSLGPGGRDTQYF
TRBV27	TRBJ2-5	CASSRSRLAGGETQYF
TRBV29-1	TRBJ1-2	CSVDRQGNGYTF
TRBV7-9	TRBJ1-4	CVSSLYGGELFF
TRBV19	TRBJ1-5	CASSTGTGKGQPQHF
TRBV5-1	TRBJ2-7	CASSAPDRAVYEQYF
TRBV4-3	TRBJ2-7	CASSRGLAGVSTYEQYF
TRBV5-4	TRBJ1-6	CASSPLTGSNSPLHF
TRBV6-6	TRBJ1-2	CASSTQGGDYGYTF
TRBV6-5	TRBJ2-6	CASSYSVISGANVLTF
TRBV25-1	TRBJ2-1	CASSVLAGTTSNEQFF
TRBV3-1	TRBJ2-2	CASSQEQGGRTGELFF
TRBV15	TRBJ2-7	CATSVAPRKDYEQYF
TRBV5-8	TRBJ2-7	CASSLEYGGTGEQYF
TRBV18	TRBJ2-1	CASSRRGVRDGNEQFF
TRBV5-1	TRBJ2-3	CASSIQIAAADTQYF
TRBV12-3/TRBV12-4	TRBJ1-2	CASSLVAAYGYTF
TRBV20-1	TRBJ2-3	CSARTFTDTQYF
TRBV20-1	TRBJ2-7	CSAPPGGIGNEQYF
TRBV5-1	TRBJ1-1	CASSASGGNTEAFF
TRBV5-1	TRBJ2-5	CASSPVGRETQYF
TRBV7-9	TRBJ1-1	CASSPNRGGGNTEAFF
TRBV20-1	TRBJ2-4	CSAYPDRPKNIQYF
TRBV6-6	TRBJ1-1	CASKGQDGIAFF
TRBV5-5	TRBJ1-5	CASSGTVNQPQHF
TRBV28	TRBJ2-7	CASSPTDKDEQYF
TRBV7-6	TRBJ1-1	CASRRLGMNTEAFF
TRBV4-3	TRBJ1-5	CASSQGRRGDSNQPQHF
TRBV20-1	TRBJ2-5	CSARGQRGRQETQYF
TRBV20-1	TRBJ1-2	CSAREGDRGLYGYTF